This T cell receptor beta chain was identified during a study of blood T cell repertoires in COVID-19. Study background: PBMCs, B-cell-depleted T cells, or T cells were the source of the cDNA or gDNA that made up the material.

One Seattle source followed patients from active infection through their disease course. Germline CDR1 is SGDLS and CDR2 is YYNGEE. This CDR3 has 15 residues. Trimming cost V 4 bases and J 2 bases, with 15 bases left between them. Sequencing used immunoSEQ multiplex PCR; TCRdb keeps in-frame clones, though not all of them. The table records roughly 230,000 clones, approximately 85% of them present only once. The sequence was obtained from a man between 50 and 59 years old with COVID-19, enrolled during active disease. Sequencing input: peripheral blood. The chain couples TRBV9 to TRBJ1-1, with D possibly being TRBD1 (5 bases). CDR3 nucleotides: TGTGCCAGCAGCCCACAGGTTAGCCTAAACACTGAAGCTTTCTTT. The encoded protein is CASSPQVSLNTEAFF.